This TCR beta chain originates from a study of identical twins. This clonotype turned up a few times. TCRdb used MiXCR to reprocess the 5' RACE reads, holding one entry per CDR3 protein. Here the sample spans roughly 540,000 distinct CDR3 sequences, less than 25% being singletons. In germline, CDR1 is DFQATT, CDR2 SNEGSKA (reference sequence). The CDR3 covers 10 residues. This same sample was also taken into another study, of T cells expressing NK-cell markers.

V usage is TRBV20-1 and J usage is TRBJ1-4; tentative D call: TRBD1 (5 bases). The sequence was collected from a young woman in good health. Sequencing was carried out using CD4+ T cells sorted from blood. CDR3 sequence: CRGGREKLFF. The CDR3 nucleotides read TGCAGGGGGGGGAGGGAAAAACTGTTTTTT.